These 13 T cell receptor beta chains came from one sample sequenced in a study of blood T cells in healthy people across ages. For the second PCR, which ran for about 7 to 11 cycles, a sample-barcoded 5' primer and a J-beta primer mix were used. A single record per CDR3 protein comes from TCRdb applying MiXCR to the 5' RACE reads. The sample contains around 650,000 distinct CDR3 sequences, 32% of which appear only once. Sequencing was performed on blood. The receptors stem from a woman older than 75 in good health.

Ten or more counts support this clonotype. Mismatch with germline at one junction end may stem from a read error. CDR3 DNA sequence: TGTGCCAGCAGTTACTCACAGGGGGAACTGTTTTTT. Amino acid sequence: CASSYSQGELFF. The chain links TRBV6-2 or TRBV6-3 to TRBJ2-2; 8 nucleotides line up with TRBD1. In germline, CDR1 is MNHEY, CDR2 SVGEGT. The CDR3 has 12 residues.

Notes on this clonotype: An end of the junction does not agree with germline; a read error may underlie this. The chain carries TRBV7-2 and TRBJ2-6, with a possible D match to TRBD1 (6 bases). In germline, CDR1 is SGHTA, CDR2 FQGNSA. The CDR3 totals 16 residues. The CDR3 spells CASSLGPGAGANDLTF. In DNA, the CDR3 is TGTGCCAGCAGCTTAGGCCCAGGGGCCGGGGCCAACGACCTGACTTTC.

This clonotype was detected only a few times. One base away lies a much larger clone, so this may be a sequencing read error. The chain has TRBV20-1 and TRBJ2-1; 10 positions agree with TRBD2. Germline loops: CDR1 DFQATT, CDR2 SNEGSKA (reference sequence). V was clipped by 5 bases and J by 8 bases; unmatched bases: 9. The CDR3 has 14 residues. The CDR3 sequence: CSALRTSGTHEQFF. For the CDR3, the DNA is TGCAGTGCTCTGAGGACTAGCGGCACTCATGAGCAGTTCTTC.

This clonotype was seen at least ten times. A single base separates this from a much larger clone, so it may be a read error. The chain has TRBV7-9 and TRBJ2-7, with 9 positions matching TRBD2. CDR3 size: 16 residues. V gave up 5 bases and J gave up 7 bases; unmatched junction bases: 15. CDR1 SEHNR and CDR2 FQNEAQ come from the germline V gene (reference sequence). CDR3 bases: TGTGCCAGCAGCACCTCGGGCGGGGGGGCCTACAATGAGCAGTACTTC. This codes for CASSTSGGGAYNEQYF. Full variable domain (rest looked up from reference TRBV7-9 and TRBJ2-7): DTGVSQNPRHKITKRGQNVTFRCDPISEHNRLYWYRQTLGQGPEFLTYFQNEAQLEKSRLLSDRFSAERPKGSFSTLEIQRTEQGDSAMYLCASSTSGGGAYNEQYFGPGTRLTVT.

CDR3 amino acids: CASREERNYGYTF. The CDR3, as DNA: TGTGCCAGCAGGGAAGAGCGTAACTATGGCTACACCTTC. This chain uses TRBV25-1 with TRBJ1-2; D gene uncertain. The germline gives CDR1 MGHDK, CDR2 SYGVNS. V was cut by 6 bases and J by 1 base, with 9 bases left in between. The CDR3 is made up of 13 amino acids.

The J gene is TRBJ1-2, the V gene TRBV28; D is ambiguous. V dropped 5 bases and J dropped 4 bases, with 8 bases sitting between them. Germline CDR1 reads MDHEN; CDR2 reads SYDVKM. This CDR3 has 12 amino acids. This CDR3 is CASSKEIYGYTF. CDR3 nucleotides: TGTGCCAGCAGTAAGGAGATCTATGGCTACACCTTC.

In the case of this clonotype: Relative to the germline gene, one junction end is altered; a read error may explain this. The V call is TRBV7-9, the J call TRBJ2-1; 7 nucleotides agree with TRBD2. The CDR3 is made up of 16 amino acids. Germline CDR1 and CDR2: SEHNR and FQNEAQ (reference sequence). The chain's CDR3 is CASSPGLGQAYNEQFF. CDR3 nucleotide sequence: TGTGCCAGCAGCCCCGGACTAGGGCAAGCCTACAATGAACAGTTCTTC.

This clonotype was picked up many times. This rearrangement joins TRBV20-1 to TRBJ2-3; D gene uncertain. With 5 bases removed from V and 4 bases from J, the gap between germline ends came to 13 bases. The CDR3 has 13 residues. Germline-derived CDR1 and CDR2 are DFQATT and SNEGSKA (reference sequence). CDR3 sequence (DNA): TGCAGTGCTCGGAAGTATAACCCAGATACGCAGTATTTT. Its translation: CSARKYNPDTQYF.

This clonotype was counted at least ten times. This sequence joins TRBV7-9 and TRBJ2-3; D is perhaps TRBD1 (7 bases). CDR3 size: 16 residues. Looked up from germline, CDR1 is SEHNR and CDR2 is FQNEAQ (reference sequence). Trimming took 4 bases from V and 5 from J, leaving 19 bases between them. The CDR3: CASSYPQAQGGDTQYF. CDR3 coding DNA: TGTGCCAGCAGCTATCCCCAGGCCCAGGGGGGAGATACGCAGTATTTT.

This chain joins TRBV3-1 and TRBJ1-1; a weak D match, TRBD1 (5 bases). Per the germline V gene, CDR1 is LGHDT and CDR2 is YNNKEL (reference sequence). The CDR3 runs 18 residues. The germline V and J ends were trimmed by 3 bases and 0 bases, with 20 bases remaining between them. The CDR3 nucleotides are TGTGCCAGCAGCCAGGCCCCGGGAGGCAGGGCGCTGAACACTGAAGCTTTCTTT. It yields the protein CASSQAPGGRALNTEAFF.

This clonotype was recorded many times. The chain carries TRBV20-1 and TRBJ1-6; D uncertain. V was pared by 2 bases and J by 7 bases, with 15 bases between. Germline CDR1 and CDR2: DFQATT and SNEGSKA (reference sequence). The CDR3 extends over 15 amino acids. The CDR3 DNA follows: TGCAGTGCTAGAAACACTCAAGCCCCAAATTCACCCCTCCACTTT. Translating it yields CSARNTQAPNSPLHF.

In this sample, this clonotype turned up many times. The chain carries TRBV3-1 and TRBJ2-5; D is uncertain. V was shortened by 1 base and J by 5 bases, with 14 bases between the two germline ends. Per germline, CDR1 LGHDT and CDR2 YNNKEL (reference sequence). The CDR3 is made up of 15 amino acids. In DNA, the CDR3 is TGTGCCAGCAGCCAAGTTCACGGAATAGGGGAGACCCAGTACTTC. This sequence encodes CASSQVHGIGETQYF.

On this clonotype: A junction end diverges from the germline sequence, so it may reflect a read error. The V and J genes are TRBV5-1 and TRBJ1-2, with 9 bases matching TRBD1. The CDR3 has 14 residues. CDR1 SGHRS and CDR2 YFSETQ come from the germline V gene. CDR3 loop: CARSLGTGNYGYTF. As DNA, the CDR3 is TGCGCCCGCAGCTTGGGGACAGGGAACTATGGCTACACCTTC.